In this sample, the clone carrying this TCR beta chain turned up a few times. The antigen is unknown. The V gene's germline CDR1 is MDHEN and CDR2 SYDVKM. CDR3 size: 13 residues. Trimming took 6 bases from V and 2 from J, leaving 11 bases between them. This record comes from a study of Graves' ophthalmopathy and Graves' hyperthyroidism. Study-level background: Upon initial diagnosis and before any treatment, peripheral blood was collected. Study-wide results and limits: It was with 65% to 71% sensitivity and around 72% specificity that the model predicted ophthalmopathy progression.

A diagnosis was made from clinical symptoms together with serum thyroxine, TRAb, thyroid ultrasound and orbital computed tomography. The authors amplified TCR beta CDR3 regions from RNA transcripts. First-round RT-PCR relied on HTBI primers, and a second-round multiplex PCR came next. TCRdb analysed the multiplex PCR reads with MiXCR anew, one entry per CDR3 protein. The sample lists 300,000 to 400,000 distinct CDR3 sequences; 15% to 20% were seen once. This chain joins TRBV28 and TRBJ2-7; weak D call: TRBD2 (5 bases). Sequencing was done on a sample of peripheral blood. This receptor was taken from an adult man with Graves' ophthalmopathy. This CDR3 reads CASRTGRTYEQYF. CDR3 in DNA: TGTGCCAGCAGGACGGGGAGAACCTACGAGCAGTACTTC.